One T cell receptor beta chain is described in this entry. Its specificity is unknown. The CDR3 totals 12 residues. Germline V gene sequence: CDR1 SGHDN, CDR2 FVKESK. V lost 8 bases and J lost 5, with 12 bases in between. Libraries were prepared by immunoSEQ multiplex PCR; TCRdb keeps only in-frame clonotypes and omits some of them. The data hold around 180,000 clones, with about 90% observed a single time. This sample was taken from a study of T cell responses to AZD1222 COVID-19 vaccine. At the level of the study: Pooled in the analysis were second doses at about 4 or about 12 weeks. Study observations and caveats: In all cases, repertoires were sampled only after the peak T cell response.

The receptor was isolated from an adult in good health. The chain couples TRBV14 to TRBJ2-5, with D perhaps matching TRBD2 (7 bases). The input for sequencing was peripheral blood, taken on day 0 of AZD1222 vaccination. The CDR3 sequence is CASSRGGETQYF. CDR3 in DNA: TGTGCCAGCTCGAGGGGGGGCGAGACCCAGTACTTC.